The rows below give T cell receptor beta chains drawn from one sample of a study of cytomegalovirus exposure and HLA in healthy donors. TCRdb keeps only in-frame clones here, not all; method: immunoSEQ multiplex PCR. The table includes 220,000 or so clones, approximately 82% detected once. The sample comprised PBMCs. Source of these receptors: a male donor in good health and CMV-seronegative. CDR3s include the opening cysteine and the closing phenylalanine or tryptophan. A D gene is named only where the DNA matches it firmly. The size entry is marked missing in some rows and otherwise reads once, few, many or a size class.

V gene: TRBV7-3; D gene: .; clone size: few; J gene: TRBJ2-1; CDR3 protein: CASSLIPVEGLQNNEQFF; CDR3 DNA: TGTGCCAGCAGCTTAATTCCTGTGGAGGGACTGCAAAACAATGAGCAGTTCTTC
V gene: TRBV11-3; D gene: TRBD2; clone size: once; J gene: TRBJ2-3; CDR3 protein: CASSLSGASTDTQYF; CDR3 DNA: TGTGCCAGCAGCTTAAGCGGGGCGAGCACAGATACGCAGTATTTT
V gene: TRBV5-1; D gene: .; clone size: .; J gene: TRBJ2-7; CDR3 protein: CASSLGLTNYEQYF; CDR3 DNA: TGCGCCAGCAGCTTGGGACTAACTAACTACGAGCAGTACTTC
V gene: TRBV5-1; D gene: .; clone size: .; J gene: TRBJ2-7; CDR3 protein: CASSPPGYEQYF; CDR3 DNA: TGCGCCAGCAGCCCCCCAGGCTACGAGCAGTACTTC
V gene: TRBV15; D gene: .; clone size: .; J gene: TRBJ2-7; CDR3 protein: CATSRGIQAYEQYF; CDR3 DNA: TGTGCCACCAGCAGGGGCATCCAGGCCTACGAGCAGTACTTC
V gene: TRBV28; D gene: .; clone size: .; J gene: TRBJ1-5; CDR3 protein: CASRVGRAHQPQHF; CDR3 DNA: TGTGCCAGCAGGGTTGGGCGAGCTCATCAGCCCCAGCATTTT
V gene: TRBV19; D gene: .; clone size: .; J gene: TRBJ2-1; CDR3 protein: CASSENYNEQFF; CDR3 DNA: TGTGCCAGTAGTGAGAACTACAATGAGCAGTTCTTC
V gene: TRBV13; D gene: .; clone size: .; J gene: TRBJ2-3; CDR3 protein: CASSHTARESSDTQYF; CDR3 DNA: TGTGCCAGCAGCCACACCGCCCGGGAGAGCTCAGATACGCAGTATTTT
V gene: TRBV6-6; D gene: .; clone size: .; J gene: TRBJ2-7; CDR3 protein: CASRDRDTAFYEQYF; CDR3 DNA: TGTGCCAGCCGAGACCGGGACACCGCTTTCTACGAGCAGTACTTC
V gene: TRBV10-1; D gene: .; clone size: few; J gene: TRBJ1-1; CDR3 protein: CASSRGQLNTEAFF; CDR3 DNA: TGCGCCAGCAGCCGAGGACAGTTGAACACTGAAGCTTTCTTT
V gene: TRBV19; D gene: TRBD1; clone size: .; J gene: TRBJ1-2; CDR3 protein: CASTPGTGGYGYTF; CDR3 DNA: TGTGCCAGTACCCCCGGGACAGGGGGGTATGGCTACACCTTC
V gene: TRBV5-1; D gene: TRBD2; clone size: .; J gene: TRBJ2-2; CDR3 protein: CASSPTSGRPGELFF; CDR3 DNA: TGCGCCAGCAGCCCTACTAGCGGGAGACCCGGGGAGCTGTTTTTT
V gene: TRBV5-1; D gene: TRBD2; clone size: .; J gene: TRBJ2-3; CDR3 protein: CASSNTLAGGNTDTQYF; CDR3 DNA: TGCGCCAGCAGCAATACCCTAGCGGGAGGGAACACAGATACGCAGTATTTT
V gene: TRBV5-3; D gene: .; clone size: .; J gene: TRBJ2-1; CDR3 protein: CARSERETYNEQFF; CDR3 DNA: TGTGCCAGAAGCGAAAGAGAAACCTACAATGAGCAGTTCTTC
V gene: TRBV7-3; D gene: TRBD2; clone size: .; J gene: TRBJ2-2; CDR3 protein: CASQAGANTGELFF; CDR3 DNA: TGTGCCAGCCAAGCGGGAGCTAACACCGGGGAGCTGTTTTTT
V gene: TRBV19; D gene: TRBD1; clone size: .; J gene: TRBJ2-5; CDR3 protein: CASSTTGGITETQYF; CDR3 DNA: TGTGCCAGTAGTACCACAGGGGGCATCACAGAGACCCAGTACTTC
V gene: TRBV27; D gene: .; clone size: .; J gene: TRBJ2-1; CDR3 protein: CASSLGTSSYNEQFF; CDR3 DNA: TGTGCCAGCAGTTTGGGCACGAGCTCCTACAATGAGCAGTTCTTC
V gene: TRBV6-4; D gene: TRBD2; clone size: .; J gene: TRBJ2-1; CDR3 protein: CASSDSPWVAGGPTGNEQFF; CDR3 DNA: TGTGCCAGCAGTGACTCTCCCTGGGTAGCGGGAGGGCCGACGGGGAATGAGCAGTTCTTC
V gene: TRBV27; D gene: TRBD1; clone size: .; J gene: TRBJ2-7; CDR3 protein: CASSLHRTGHYEQYF; CDR3 DNA: TGTGCCAGCAGTCTCCACCGGACAGGACACTACGAGCAGTACTTC
V gene: TRBV28; D gene: .; clone size: .; J gene: TRBJ1-4; CDR3 protein: CASSSPRDGLTATNEKLFF; CDR3 DNA: TGTGCCAGCAGTTCACCCCGGGACGGACTAACTGCAACTAATGAAAAACTGTTTTTT
V gene: TRBV6-1; D gene: TRBD2; clone size: .; J gene: TRBJ2-2; CDR3 protein: CASSEWARGGTGELFF; CDR3 DNA: TGTGCCAGCAGTGAATGGGCCCGGGGGGGTACCGGGGAGCTGTTTTTT
V gene: TRBV2; D gene: .; clone size: once; J gene: TRBJ2-7; CDR3 protein: CASSVRQGGGLYF; CDR3 DNA: TGTGCCAGCAGTGTAAGACAGGGAGGAGGTCTGTACTTC
V gene: TRBV4-1; D gene: .; clone size: once; J gene: TRBJ2-1; CDR3 protein: CASSHPAVTDEQFF; CDR3 DNA: TGCGCCAGCAGCCACCCGGCGGTTACCGATGAGCAGTTCTTC
V gene: TRBV6-5; D gene: .; clone size: once; J gene: TRBJ1-2; CDR3 protein: CASSYSPVTDYGYTF; CDR3 DNA: TGTGCCAGCAGTTACTCGCCGGTCACCGACTATGGCTACACCTTC
V gene: TRBV2; D gene: TRBD2; clone size: .; J gene: TRBJ2-3; CDR3 protein: CASCRTSGRAGTQYF; CDR3 DNA: TGTGCCAGCTGCCGGACTAGCGGGAGGGCTGGAACGCAGTATTTT
V gene: TRBV2; D gene: .; clone size: .; J gene: TRBJ2-5; CDR3 protein: CASSRQRQETQYF; CDR3 DNA: TGTGCCAGCAGTCGACAGAGACAAGAGACCCAGTACTTC
V gene: TRBV28; D gene: TRBD2; clone size: .; J gene: TRBJ2-1; CDR3 protein: CASSTPSRGRPHEQFF; CDR3 DNA: TGTGCCAGCAGCACTCCATCCCGCGGGAGGCCCCATGAGCAGTTCTTC
V gene: TRBV12-5; D gene: .; clone size: .; J gene: TRBJ2-1; CDR3 protein: CASALDSPRGEQFF; CDR3 DNA: TGTGCTAGTGCCCTGGACTCGCCCCGCGGTGAGCAGTTCTTC
V gene: TRBV25-1; D gene: .; clone size: once; J gene: TRBJ2-1; CDR3 protein: CASSEYRTERNEQFF; CDR3 DNA: TGTGCCAGCAGTGAATATAGGACAGAAAGGAATGAGCAGTTCTTC
V gene: TRBV19; D gene: TRBD1; clone size: .; J gene: TRBJ2-2; CDR3 protein: CASTSTGGGELFF; CDR3 DNA: TGTGCCAGTACCTCCACAGGGGGCGGGGAGCTGTTTTTT
V gene: TRBV7-9; D gene: TRBD2; clone size: .; J gene: TRBJ2-5; CDR3 protein: CASSLQGLAGGQETQYF; CDR3 DNA: TGTGCCAGCAGCTTACAGGGACTAGCGGGAGGCCAAGAGACCCAGTACTTC
V gene: TRBV27; D gene: TRBD1; clone size: few; J gene: TRBJ2-6; CDR3 protein: CASRRQGYSGANVLTF; CDR3 DNA: TGTGCCAGCAGGCGACAGGGGTACTCTGGGGCCAACGTCCTGACTTTC
V gene: TRBV28; D gene: TRBD1; clone size: few; J gene: TRBJ2-1; CDR3 protein: CASSSGQNNEQFF; CDR3 DNA: TGTGCCAGCAGCTCGGGACAGAACAATGAGCAGTTCTTC
V gene: TRBV7-2; D gene: .; clone size: .; J gene: TRBJ2-3; CDR3 protein: CASRNRGTDTQYF; CDR3 DNA: TGTGCCAGCAGAAACAGGGGCACAGATACGCAGTATTTT
V gene: TRBV5-8; D gene: .; clone size: .; J gene: TRBJ2-3; CDR3 protein: CATSAGTLTDTQYF; CDR3 DNA: TGTGCCACCTCCGCGGGGACCCTCACAGATACGCAGTATTTT
V gene: TRBV2; D gene: .; clone size: .; J gene: TRBJ2-7; CDR3 protein: CASSEDLQGYEQYF; CDR3 DNA: TGTGCCAGCAGTGAAGATCTACAGGGCTACGAGCAGTACTTC
V gene: TRBV2; D gene: .; clone size: .; J gene: TRBJ2-7; CDR3 protein: CASSGQASYEQYF; CDR3 DNA: TGTGCCAGCAGTGGACAGGCGTCCTACGAGCAGTACTTC
V gene: TRBV7-3; D gene: .; clone size: .; J gene: TRBJ2-7; CDR3 protein: CASSLAGSYEQYF; CDR3 DNA: TGTGCCAGCAGCTTAGCCGGGTCCTACGAGCAGTACTTC